This T cell receptor (beta chain) was documented in a study of cytomegalovirus exposure and HLA in healthy donors. Whole-study findings and limits: Later analysis identified a missense DCLRE1C variant that was linked to TCR beta V- and J-gene trimming.

This CDR3 is built from 14 residues. The V end was cut by 4 bases, the J end by 4 bases, with 14 bases between. Germline V lookup: CDR1 SGHDT, CDR2 YYEEEE. A remark on this clone: The antigen is not known.

Amplification used 60 Vbeta primers and 13 Jbeta primers. Sequencing used immunoSEQ multiplex PCR; TCRdb keeps in-frame clones, though not all of them. The repertoire consists of 95,000 or so clones, with approximately 80% occurring once and the leading ten covering around 4.2%. The receptor comes from a woman in her 70s in good health and CMV-seropositive. The chain is built from TRBV5-6 and TRBJ1-2, with D possibly being TRBD1 (5 bases). Sequenced input: PBMCs. DNA of the CDR3: TGTGCCAGCAGCCCGCTGCAGGGCCCCTATGGCTACACCTTC. As protein: CASSPLQGPYGYTF.